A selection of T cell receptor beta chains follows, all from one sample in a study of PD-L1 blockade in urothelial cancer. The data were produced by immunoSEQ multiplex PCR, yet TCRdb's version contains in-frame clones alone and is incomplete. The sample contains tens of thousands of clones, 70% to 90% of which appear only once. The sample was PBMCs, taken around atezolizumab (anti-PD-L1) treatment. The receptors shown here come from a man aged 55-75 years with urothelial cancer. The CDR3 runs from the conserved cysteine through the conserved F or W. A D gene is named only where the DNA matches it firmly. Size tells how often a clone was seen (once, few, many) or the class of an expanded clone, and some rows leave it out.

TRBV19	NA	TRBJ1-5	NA	CASSIDMAGGRPQHF	TGTGCCAGTAGTATAGACATGGCGGGGGGCCGGCCCCAGCATTTT
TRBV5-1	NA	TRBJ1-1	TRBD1	CASSRLRGQIEAEAFF	TGCGCCAGCAGCCGGTTGAGGGGGCAAATAGAGGCTGAAGCTTTCTTT
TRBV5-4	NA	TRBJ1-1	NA	CASSLFTNEAFF	TGTGCCAGCAGCTTGTTTACTAATGAAGCTTTCTTT
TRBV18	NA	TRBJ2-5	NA	CASSPGPTNEETQYF	TGTGCCAGCTCACCGGGGCCAACAAATGAAGAGACCCAGTACTTC
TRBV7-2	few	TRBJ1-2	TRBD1	CASSQQGGNYGYTF	TGTGCCAGCAGCCAGCAGGGGGGAAACTATGGCTACACCTTC
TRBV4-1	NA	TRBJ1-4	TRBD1	CASSQTGTVDEKLFF	TGCGCCAGCAGCCAAACCGGGACAGTAGATGAAAAACTGTTTTTT
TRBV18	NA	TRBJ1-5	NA	CASSPSSRSGNQPQHF	TGTGCCAGCTCACCGTCCTCGAGGAGCGGCAATCAGCCCCAGCATTTT
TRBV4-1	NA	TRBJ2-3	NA	CASSQDSVGNTQYF	TGCGCCAGCAGCCAAGATTCAGTCGGGAATACGCAGTATTTT
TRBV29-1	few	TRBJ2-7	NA	CSVVGQGSNEQYF	TGCAGCGTTGTCGGCCAGGGGAGTAACGAGCAGTACTTC
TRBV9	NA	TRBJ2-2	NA	CASSVGTANTGELFF	TGTGCCAGCAGCGTAGGGACAGCTAACACCGGGGAGCTGTTTTTT
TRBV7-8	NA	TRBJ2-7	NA	CASSLGQSAEQYF	TGTGCCAGCAGCTTAGGCCAGTCCGCCGAGCAGTACTTC
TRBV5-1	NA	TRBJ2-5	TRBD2	CASSQLAGDQETQYF	TGCGCCAGCAGCCAACTAGCGGGGGACCAAGAGACCCAGTACTTC
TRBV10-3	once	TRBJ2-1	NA	CAISGGREQFF	TGTGCCATCAGTGGCGGTAGGGAGCAGTTCTTC
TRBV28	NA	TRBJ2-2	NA	CASSLPGTARLAGELFF	TGTGCCAGCAGCCTCCCCGGGACAGCGCGCCTAGCGGGGGAGCTGTTTTTT
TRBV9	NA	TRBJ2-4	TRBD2	CASSVQRESDKNIQYF	TGTGCCAGCAGCGTCCAGCGGGAGTCTGACAAAAACATTCAGTACTTC
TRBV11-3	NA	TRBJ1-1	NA	CASSSAPDRRLAFF	TGTGCCAGCAGTTCAGCCCCGGACAGAAGACTTGCTTTCTTT
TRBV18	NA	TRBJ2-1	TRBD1	CASSPRQGARGEQFF	TGTGCCAGCTCACCACGGCAGGGGGCGCGAGGTGAGCAGTTCTTC
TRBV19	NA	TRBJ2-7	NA	CASSIRDNYEQYF	TGTGCCAGTAGTATACGGGACAACTACGAGCAGTACTTC
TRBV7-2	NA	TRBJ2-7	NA	CASSSVRGLGDEQYF	TGTGCCAGCAGCTCTGTGAGGGGACTTGGGGACGAGCAGTACTTC
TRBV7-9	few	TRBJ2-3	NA	CASSFGETDTQYF	TGTGCCAGCAGCTTCGGAGAAACAGATACGCAGTATTTT
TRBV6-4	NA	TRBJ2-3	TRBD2	CASSQGLAITDTQYF	TGTGCCAGCAGTCAAGGACTAGCGATCACAGATACGCAGTATTTT
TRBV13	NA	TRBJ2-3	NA	CASSLRDTQYF	TGTGCCAGCAGCTTACGGGATACGCAGTATTTT
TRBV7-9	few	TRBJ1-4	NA	CASSLVVQGGEKLFF	TGTGCCAGCAGCTTAGTCGTCCAGGGAGGGGAAAAACTGTTTTTT
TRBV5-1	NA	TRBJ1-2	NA	CASSFELQGRYGYTF	TGCGCCAGCAGCTTCGAGTTACAGGGAAGGTATGGCTACACCTTC
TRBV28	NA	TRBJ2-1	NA	CASISGRGDKFF	TGTGCCAGCATCTCCGGGCGGGGAGATAAATTCTTC
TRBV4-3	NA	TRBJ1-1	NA	CASSSGSSGLNTEAFF	TGCGCCAGCAGCTCAGGGTCTTCCGGGTTGAACACTGAAGCTTTCTTT
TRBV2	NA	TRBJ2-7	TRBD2	CASSDRLAGVSEQYF	TGTGCCAGCAGTGATCGGCTAGCGGGGGTTTCTGAGCAGTACTTC
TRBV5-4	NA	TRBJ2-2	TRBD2	CASSRGLAGGVTGELFF	TGTGCCAGCAGCCGGGGGCTAGCGGGAGGAGTCACCGGGGAGCTGTTTTTT
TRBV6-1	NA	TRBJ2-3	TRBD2	CASGLAVGTQYF	TGTGCCTCGGGACTAGCGGTCGGTACGCAGTATTTT
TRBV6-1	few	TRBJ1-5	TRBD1	CASSRAGGLQPQHF	TGTGCCAGCAGTCGGGCAGGGGGCCTACAGCCCCAGCATTTT
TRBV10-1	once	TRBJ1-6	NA	CASSPRATPLHF	TGCGCCAGCAGTCCCAGGGCGACACCCCTCCACTTT
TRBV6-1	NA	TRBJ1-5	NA	CASSEPRYSNQPQHF	TGTGCCAGCAGTGAACCCCGGTATAGCAATCAGCCCCAGCATTTT
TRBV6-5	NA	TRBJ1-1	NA	CASTRGRNTEAFF	TGTGCCAGCACCCGAGGGAGGAACACTGAAGCTTTCTTT
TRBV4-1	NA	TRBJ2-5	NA	CASSQDQVASSRETQYF	TGCGCCAGCAGCCAAGATCAGGTAGCGTCTAGTCGGGAGACCCAGTACTTC
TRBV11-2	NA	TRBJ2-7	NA	CASSSSHEQYF	TGTGCCAGCAGCTCCTCTCACGAGCAGTACTTC
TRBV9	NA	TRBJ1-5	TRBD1	CASSVGDSSNQPQHF	TGTGCCAGCAGCGTGGGGGACAGTAGCAATCAGCCCCAGCATTTT
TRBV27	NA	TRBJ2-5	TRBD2	CATTNRLATQETQYF	TGTGCCACCACAAATCGACTAGCAACCCAAGAGACCCAGTACTTC
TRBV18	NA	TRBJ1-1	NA	CASSPVGGLNTEAFF	TGTGCCAGCTCACCAGTTGGCGGATTGAACACTGAAGCTTTCTTT